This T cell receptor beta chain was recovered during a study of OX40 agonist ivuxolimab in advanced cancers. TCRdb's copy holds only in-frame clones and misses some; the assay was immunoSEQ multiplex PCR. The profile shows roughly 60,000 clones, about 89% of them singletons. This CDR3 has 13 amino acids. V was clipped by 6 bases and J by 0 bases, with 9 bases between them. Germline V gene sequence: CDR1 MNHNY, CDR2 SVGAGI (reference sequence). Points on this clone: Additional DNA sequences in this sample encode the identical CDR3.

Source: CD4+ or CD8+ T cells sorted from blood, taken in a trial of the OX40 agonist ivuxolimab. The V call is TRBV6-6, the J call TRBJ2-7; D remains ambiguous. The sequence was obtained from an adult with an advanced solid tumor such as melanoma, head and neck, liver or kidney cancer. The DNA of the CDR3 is TGTGCCAGCAGCAGGACCGACTCCTACGAGCAGTACTTC. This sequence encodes CASSRTDSYEQYF.